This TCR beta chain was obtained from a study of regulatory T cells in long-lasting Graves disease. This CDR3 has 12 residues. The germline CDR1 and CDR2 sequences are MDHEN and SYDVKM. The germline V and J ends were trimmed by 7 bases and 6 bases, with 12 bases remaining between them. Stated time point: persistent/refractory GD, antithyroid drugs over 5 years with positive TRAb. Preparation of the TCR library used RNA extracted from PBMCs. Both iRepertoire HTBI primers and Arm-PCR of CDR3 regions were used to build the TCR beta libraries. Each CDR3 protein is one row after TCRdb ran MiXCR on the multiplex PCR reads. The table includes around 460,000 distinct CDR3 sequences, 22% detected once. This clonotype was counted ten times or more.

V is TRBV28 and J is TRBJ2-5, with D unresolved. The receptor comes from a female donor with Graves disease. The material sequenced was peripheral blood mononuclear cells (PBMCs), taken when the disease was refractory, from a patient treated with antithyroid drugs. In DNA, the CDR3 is TGTGCCAGCACCAACAGCCTGCAGACCCAGTACTTC. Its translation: CASTNSLQTQYF.